The T cell receptor beta chain described here comes from a study of T cell responses to AZD1222 COVID-19 vaccine. Turning to the study itself: Analysis merged second doses at about 4 or about 12 weeks. Regarding the study as a whole: Across the whole spike, CD4 TCRs peaked at regions 160-218 and 743-854. Baseline antibody screening turned up just a handful of seropositive AZD1222 recipients.

TCRdb's copy holds only in-frame clones and misses some; the assay was immunoSEQ multiplex PCR. The sample lists 130,000 or so clones; under 95% were seen once. As regards this clone: Its antigen remains unknown.

CDR1 and CDR2 from the germline V gene are MGHRA and YSYEKL. The CDR3 extends over 18 amino acids. The V gene lost 0 bases and the J gene lost 0 bases, with 15 bases spanning the gap. This receptor was taken from an adult in good health. The specimen comprised peripheral blood, sampled on day 0 of AZD1222 vaccination. The J gene is TRBJ2-1, the V gene TRBV4-1; the D gene is possibly TRBD2 (5 bases). The CDR3 protein is CASSQDRGAAGSYNEQFF. CDR3 sequence (DNA): TGCGCCAGCAGCCAAGATCGAGGTGCCGCGGGCTCCTACAATGAGCAGTTCTTC.